This T cell receptor (beta chain) was documented in a study of T cell clones after liver transplantation. Background on the study: In this trial, immunosuppression withdrawal was attempted within 2 years of liver transplant. Apart from three HCV-positive recipients, transplants were for non-autoimmune, non-viral reasons. Timepoints were pre-transplant, pre-withdrawal, and after withdrawal was completed or failed.

TCRdb's copy holds only in-frame clones and misses some; the assay was immunoSEQ multiplex PCR. The table shows 20,000 to 25,000 clones, with 78% occurring only once. This TCR came from a human patient who received a liver transplant. These T cells may partly come from the graft donor. Sample: CD8+ T cells from blood, taken roughly 56 months after liver transplant.

CDR3 coding DNA: TGTGCCAGCAGTTTGTGGGGGGGTCAAGAGACCCAGTACTTC. This gives the protein CASSLWGGQETQYF. This chain joins TRBV27 and TRBJ2-5, with 7 positions matching TRBD2. Germline trimming cut 3 bases from V and 2 bases from J; bases unmatched to any gene: 3. Germline V gene sequence: CDR1 MNHEY, CDR2 SMNVEV (reference sequence). The CDR3 totals 14 residues.